There are a few counts of the clone carrying this TCR beta chain. Its specificity is not known. The data derive from a study of response to subunit inactivated influenza vaccine. Via MiXCR, TCRdb re-called the RT-PCR reads, giving one row per CDR3 protein. The repertoire holds around 790,000 distinct CDR3 sequences, with about 20% as singletons. This CDR3 contains 12 residues. Trimming cost V 7 bases and J 1 base, with 9 bases left between them. Germline lookup yields CDR1 DFQATT and CDR2 SNEGSKA (reference sequence). Study-wide points: Each seasonal influenza vaccination, the authors suggested, recruits few new T cells.

V is TRBV20-1 and J is TRBJ2-3, with a possible D match to TRBD2 (5 bases). Sequencing used PBMCs from blood, obtained 5 days after vaccination. This receptor was taken from a man aged 50 to 60 who received an inactivated influenza vaccine. The CDR3 loop is CSVARRTDTQYF. In DNA form, the CDR3 reads TGCAGTGTAGCGCGACGCACAGATACGCAGTATTTT.